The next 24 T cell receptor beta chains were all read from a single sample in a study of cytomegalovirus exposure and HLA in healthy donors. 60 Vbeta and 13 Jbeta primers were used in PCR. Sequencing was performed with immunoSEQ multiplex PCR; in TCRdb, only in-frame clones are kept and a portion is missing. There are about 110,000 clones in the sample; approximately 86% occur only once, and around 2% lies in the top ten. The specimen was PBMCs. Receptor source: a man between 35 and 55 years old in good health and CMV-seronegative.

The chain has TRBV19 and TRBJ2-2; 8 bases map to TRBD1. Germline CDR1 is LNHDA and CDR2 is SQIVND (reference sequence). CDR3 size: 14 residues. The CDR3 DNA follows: TGTGCGGCCCGAGGACAGGGTCACGCCGGGGAGCTGTTTTTT. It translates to CAARGQGHAGELFF.

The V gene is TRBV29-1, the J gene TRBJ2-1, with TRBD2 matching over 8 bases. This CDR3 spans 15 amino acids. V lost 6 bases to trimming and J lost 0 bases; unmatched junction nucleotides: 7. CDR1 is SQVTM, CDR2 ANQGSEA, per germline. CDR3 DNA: TGCAGCGTGGCTCCGGGACTAGGCTCCTACAATGAGCAGTTCTTC. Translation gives CSVAPGLGSYNEQFF.

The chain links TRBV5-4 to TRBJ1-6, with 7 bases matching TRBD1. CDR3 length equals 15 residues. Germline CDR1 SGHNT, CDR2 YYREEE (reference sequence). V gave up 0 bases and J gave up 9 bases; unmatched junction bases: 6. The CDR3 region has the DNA TGTGCCAGCAGCTTGGCGGGGACAGTGGGTTCACCCCTCCACTTT. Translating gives CASSLAGTVGSPLHF.

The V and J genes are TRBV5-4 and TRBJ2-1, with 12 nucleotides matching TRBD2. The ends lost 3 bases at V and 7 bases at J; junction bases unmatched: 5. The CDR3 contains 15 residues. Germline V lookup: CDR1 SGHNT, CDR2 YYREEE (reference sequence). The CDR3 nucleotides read TGTGCCAGCAGCTCGAGACTAGCGGGAGTAAATGAGCAGTTCTTC. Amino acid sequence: CASSSRLAGVNEQFF. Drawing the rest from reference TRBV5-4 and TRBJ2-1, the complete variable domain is ETGVTQSPTHLIKTRGQQVTLRCSSQSGHNTVSWYQQALGQGPQFIFQYYREEENGRGNFPPRFSGLQFPNYSSELNVNALELDDSALYLCASSSRLAGVNEQFFGPGTRLTVL.

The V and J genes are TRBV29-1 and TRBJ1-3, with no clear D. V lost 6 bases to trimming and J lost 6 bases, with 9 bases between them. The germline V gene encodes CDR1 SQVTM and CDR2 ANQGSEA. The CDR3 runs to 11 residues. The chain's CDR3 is CSVGVSNTIYF. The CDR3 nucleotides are TGCAGCGTCGGAGTGTCAAACACCATATATTTT.

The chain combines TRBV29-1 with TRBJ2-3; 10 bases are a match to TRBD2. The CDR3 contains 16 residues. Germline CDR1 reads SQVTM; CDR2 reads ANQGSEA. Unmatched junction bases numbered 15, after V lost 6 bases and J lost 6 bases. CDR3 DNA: TGCAGCGTCTCGGGACTAGCGACAAAACGGCTTGATACGCAGTATTTT. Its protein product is CSVSGLATKRLDTQYF.

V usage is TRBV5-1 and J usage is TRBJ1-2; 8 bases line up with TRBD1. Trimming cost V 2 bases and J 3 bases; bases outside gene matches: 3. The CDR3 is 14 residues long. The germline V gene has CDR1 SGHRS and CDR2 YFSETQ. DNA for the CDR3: TGCGCCAGCAGCTTAGGACAGGGACACTATGGCTACACCTTC. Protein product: CASSLGQGHYGYTF.

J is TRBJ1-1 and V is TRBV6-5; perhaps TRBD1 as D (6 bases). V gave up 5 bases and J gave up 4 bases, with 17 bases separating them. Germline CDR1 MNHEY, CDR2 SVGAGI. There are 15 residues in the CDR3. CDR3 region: CASSATRGTGTEAFF. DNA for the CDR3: TGTGCCAGCAGTGCCACCAGGGGCACTGGCACTGAAGCTTTCTTT.

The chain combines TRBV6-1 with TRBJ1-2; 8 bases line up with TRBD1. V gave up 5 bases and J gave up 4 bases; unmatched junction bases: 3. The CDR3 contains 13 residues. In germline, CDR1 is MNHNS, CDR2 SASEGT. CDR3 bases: TGTGCCAGCAGTTTAGACAGGGGCTATGGCTACACCTTC. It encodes CASSLDRGYGYTF.

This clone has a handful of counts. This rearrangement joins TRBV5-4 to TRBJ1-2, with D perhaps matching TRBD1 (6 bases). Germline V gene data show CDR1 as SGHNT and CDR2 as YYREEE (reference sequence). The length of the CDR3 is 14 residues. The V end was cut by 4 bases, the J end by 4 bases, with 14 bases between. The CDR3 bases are TGTGCCAGCAGCACCCGGGACACCAGCTATGGCTACACCTTC. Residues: CASSTRDTSYGYTF.

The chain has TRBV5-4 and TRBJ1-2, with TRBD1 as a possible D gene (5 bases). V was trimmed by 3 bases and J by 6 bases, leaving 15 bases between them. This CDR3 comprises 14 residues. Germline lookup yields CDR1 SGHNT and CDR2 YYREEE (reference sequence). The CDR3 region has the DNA TGTGCCAGCAGCTCTACCCAGGGCATCGATGGCTACACCTTC. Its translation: CASSSTQGIDGYTF.

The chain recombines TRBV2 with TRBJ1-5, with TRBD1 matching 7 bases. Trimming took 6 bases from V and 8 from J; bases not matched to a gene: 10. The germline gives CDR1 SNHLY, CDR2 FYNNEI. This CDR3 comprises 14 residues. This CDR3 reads CASRREGAGEPQHF. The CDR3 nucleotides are TGTGCCAGCAGGCGTGAGGGGGCCGGGGAGCCCCAGCATTTT.

The CDR3: CASSFRGRFPTDTQYF. The CDR3 DNA reads TGCGCCAGCAGCTTCAGGGGTCGGTTCCCCACAGATACGCAGTATTTT. The J gene is TRBJ2-3, the V gene TRBV5-1, with D perhaps TRBD1 (6 bases). This CDR3 region has 16 residues. Germline lookup yields CDR1 SGHRS and CDR2 YFSETQ. Trimming shortened V by 2 bases and J by 2 bases, and 15 bases separated the two germline ends.

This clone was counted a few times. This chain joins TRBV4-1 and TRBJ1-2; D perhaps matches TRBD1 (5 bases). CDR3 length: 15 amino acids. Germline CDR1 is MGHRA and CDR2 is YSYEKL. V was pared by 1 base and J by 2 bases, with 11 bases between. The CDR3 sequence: CASSQGQGRNYGYTF. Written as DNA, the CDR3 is TGCGCCAGCAGCCAAGGGCAGGGTCGGAACTATGGCTACACCTTC.

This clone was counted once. CDR3 region: CASSFSGGVQETQYF. The CDR3 DNA reads TGTGCCAGCAGTTTTTCTGGGGGGGTTCAAGAGACCCAGTACTTC. The rearrangement joins TRBV28 to TRBJ2-5; 7 bases agree with TRBD2. J was trimmed by 2 bases and V by 3 bases; bases with no gene match: 6. Germline V CDR1 and CDR2: MDHEN, SYDVKM. The CDR3 covers 15 residues.

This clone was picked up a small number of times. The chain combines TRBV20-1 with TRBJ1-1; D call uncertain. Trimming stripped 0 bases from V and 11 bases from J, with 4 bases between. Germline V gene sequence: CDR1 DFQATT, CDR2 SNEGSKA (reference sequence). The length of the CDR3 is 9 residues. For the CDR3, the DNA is TGCAGTGCTAGAGATCGGGCTTTCTTT. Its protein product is CSARDRAFF.

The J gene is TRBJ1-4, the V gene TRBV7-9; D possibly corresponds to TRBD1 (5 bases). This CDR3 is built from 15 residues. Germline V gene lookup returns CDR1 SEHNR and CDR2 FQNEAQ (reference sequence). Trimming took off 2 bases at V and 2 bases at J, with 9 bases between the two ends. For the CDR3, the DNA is TGTGCCAGCAGCTTACCGGGGGTTACTAATGAAAAACTGTTTTTT. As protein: CASSLPGVTNEKLFF.

CDR3 in DNA: TGTGCCAGCGGATCGGACAGGGTCGGGGGCTACACCTTC. Encoded protein: CASGSDRVGGYTF. The rearrangement uses TRBV28 and TRBJ1-2; 8 bases are a match to TRBD1. The germline gives CDR1 MDHEN, CDR2 SYDVKM. The length of the CDR3 is 13 residues. After removal of 8 bases from V and 8 bases from J, the junction contained 10 bases not matched to a gene.

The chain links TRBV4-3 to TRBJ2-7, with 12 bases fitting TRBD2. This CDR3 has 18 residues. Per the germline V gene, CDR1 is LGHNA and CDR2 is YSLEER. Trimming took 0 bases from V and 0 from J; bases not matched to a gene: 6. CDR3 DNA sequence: TGCGCCAGCAGCCAAGATCCGACTAGCGGGGGTCTCTCCTACGAGCAGTACTTC. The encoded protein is CASSQDPTSGGLSYEQYF.

The CDR3 DNA reads TGCGCCAGCAGCCCAGGACTAGCGGGGGGGCCGAATGAGCAGTTCTTC. The encoded protein is CASSPGLAGGPNEQFF. V is TRBV5-1 and J is TRBJ2-1; 15 bases are shared with TRBD2. The CDR3 extends over 16 amino acids. Germline assignment: CDR1 SGHRS and CDR2 YFSETQ. The junction had 6 bases not matched to a gene; V was cut back by 4 bases and J by 7 bases. The variable domain in full, with the rest retrieved from reference TRBV5-1 and TRBJ2-1, is KAGVTQTPRYLIKTRGQQVTLSCSPISGHRSVSWYQQTPGQGLQFLFEYFSETQRNKGNFPGRFSGRQFSNSRSEMNVSTLELGDSALYLCASSPGLAGGPNEQFFGPGTRLTVL.

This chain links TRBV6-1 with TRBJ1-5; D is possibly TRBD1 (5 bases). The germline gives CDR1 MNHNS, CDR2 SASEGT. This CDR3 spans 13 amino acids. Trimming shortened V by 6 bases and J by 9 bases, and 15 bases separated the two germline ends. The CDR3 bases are TGTGCCAGCAGAGGGGAGGGGCCGGGGCCCCAGCATTTT. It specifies CASRGEGPGPQHF.

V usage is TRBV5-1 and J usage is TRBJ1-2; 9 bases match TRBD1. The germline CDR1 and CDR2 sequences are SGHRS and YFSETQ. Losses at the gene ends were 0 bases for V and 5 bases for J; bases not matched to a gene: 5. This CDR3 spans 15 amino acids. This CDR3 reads CASSLDEGQGYGYTF. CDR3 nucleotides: TGCGCCAGCAGCTTGGATGAAGGACAGGGGTATGGCTACACCTTC.

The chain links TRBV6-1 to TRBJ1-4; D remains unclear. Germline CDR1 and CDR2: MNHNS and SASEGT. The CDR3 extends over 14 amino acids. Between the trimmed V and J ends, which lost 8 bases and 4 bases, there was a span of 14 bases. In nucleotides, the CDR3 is TGTGCCAGCGGTATAAGCCAAATTAATGAAAAACTGTTTTTT. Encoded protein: CASGISQINEKLFF.

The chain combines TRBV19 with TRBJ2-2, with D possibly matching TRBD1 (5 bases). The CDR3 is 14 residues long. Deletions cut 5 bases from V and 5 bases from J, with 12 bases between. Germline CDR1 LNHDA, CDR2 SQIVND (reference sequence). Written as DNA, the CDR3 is TGTGCCAGTAGTCCCAGGGTTTTGACCGGGGAGCTGTTTTTT. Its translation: CASSPRVLTGELFF.